This TCR beta chain was observed in a study of CD8+CD57+ T cells in acquired aplastic anemia. In the study overall: Across the sorted CD4+ and CD8+ cells, DNA amounts averaged roughly 3.5 ug.

The study, taken as a whole, reports: A significant difference in CD8+ Simpson's diversity between patients and controls was not found. Between patients and controls, some 31 CD8+ CDR3 sequences were found in common.

This clonotype came up a few times. Its matching antigen is unknown. The template used for profiling TCR beta VDJ and CDR3 was genomic DNA. TCRdb re-derived calls from the reads in MiXCR, one entry per CDR3 protein. The sample shows 150,000 or so distinct CDR3 sequences, roughly half of them seen only once. Whoever was chosen for sequencing had shown CD8+CD57+ cell expansion by flow cytometry. Untreated patients provided the blood samples, with no therapy given before sampling. The source material was sorted CD4+, CD8+, or CD8+CD57+ T cells (not recorded which) from PBMCs. The TCR originated in a human donor with aplastic anemia.

The CDR3: CAIREAGNTIYF. The DNA of the CDR3 is TGTGCCATCCGGGAAGCTGGAAACACCATATATTTT. V gene TRBV7-9 combines with J gene TRBJ1-3, with D hard to call. The CDR3 loop spans 12 amino acids. Germline V gene lookup returns CDR1 SEHNR and CDR2 FQNEAQ (reference sequence). The V end was cut by 10 bases, the J end by 2 bases, with 9 bases between.